The clone carrying this TCR beta chain was seen only a few times. The target antigen is unknown. Noted time point: sample taken at primary tumor resection. Whole RNA was taken from tumor, nontumor lung or frozen PBMC; it was then sequenced unsorted. Each TCR cDNA molecule bore a unique molecular identifier. One entry per CDR3 protein, called by TCRdb with MiXCR from the 5' RACE reads. The sample contains more than 10,000 distinct CDR3 sequences, roughly 5.4% of which appear only once. The source of the sample is a study of spatial heterogeneity in lung cancer. Study-wide points: Tumors with more nonsynonymous mutations had more expanded intratumoral alpha and beta TCRs.

V shed 2 bases and J shed 1 base, with 3 bases lying between them. This CDR3 has 14 residues. Sequencing was performed on lung tumor tissue, taken at surgery. The V call is TRBV12-3 or TRBV12-4, the J call TRBJ2-6; D is unclear. The TCR originated in a female donor with early-stage non-small cell lung cancer. The CDR3: CASSLWSGANVLTF. DNA of the CDR3: TGTGCCAGCAGTTTATGGTCTGGGGCCAACGTCCTGACTTTC.